This T cell receptor (beta chain) was observed in a study of blood T cell repertoires in COVID-19. Study context: T cells, B-cell-depleted T cells, or PBMCs provided the cDNA or gDNA that served as material.

J gave up 2 bases and V 2 bases, and 2 bases lay outside the gene matches. The CDR3 has 14 amino acids. Germline CDR1 KGHSH, CDR2 LQKENI. Participants were aged about 18 to 90 years from approximately 25 US areas. Donors in Cohort 3 counted as recovered after two negative PCRs, clearance, or symptom resolution. The authors' processing: It was from reference gene primer amplification that nucleated cell counts were estimated. Clones were sequenced by immunoSEQ multiplex PCR, and TCRdb holds only the in-frame ones, with some missing. V and J calls plus clone size are reproduced from that table; the DNA served to infer D and trimming. This sample has over 200,000 clones, with around nine tenths found just once. This clone was counted between two and nine times.

Source material: PBMCs or T cells enriched from blood (not recorded which). This sequence joins TRBV18 and TRBJ1-2; 7 bases align to TRBD1. This sequence was found in a man younger than 40 who had recovered from COVID-19. As DNA, the CDR3 is TGTGCCAGCTCACCAGGGACAGAGAACTATGGCTACACCTTC. Its protein product is CASSPGTENYGYTF.